This TCR beta chain was recorded in a study of T cells after yellow fever vaccination. Across the study: For low cell numbers, libraries were made with SMART-Seq v4 Ultra Low Input.

TCRdb recomputed calls from the 5' RACE reads with MiXCR, one row per CDR3 protein. The data show about 110,000 distinct CDR3 sequences, approximately 8.4% seen once. Germline CDR1 reads SGHRS; CDR2 reads YFSETQ. CDR3 length: 13 amino acids. The trim removed 2 bases at V and 5 bases at J, leaving 3 bases unmatched. The sequenced sample was CD8+ T cells sorted from PBMCs, obtained 45 days after the yellow fever booster vaccination. This sequence joins TRBV5-1 and TRBJ2-7; 8 bases align to TRBD2. The sequence was collected from a man under 40 who received the YFV17D yellow fever vaccine. The CDR3 DNA is TGCGCCAGCAGCTTAAGCGGGAGCGACGAGCAGTACTTC. This sequence encodes CASSLSGSDEQYF.